The clone carrying this T cell receptor beta chain came up a few times. Its antigen is undetermined. Profiling relied on immunoSEQ multiplex PCR, and the TCRdb table lists in-frame clones only, not all of them. Among some 130,000 clones listed, around 90% were seen once. This CDR3 has 13 amino acids. The V gene lost 5 bases and the J gene lost 5 bases, with 12 bases spanning the gap. The germline V gene has CDR1 MNHEY and CDR2 SVGAGI. The data were taken from a study of radiation and T cells in renal cell carcinoma. At the level of the study: Nephrectomy followed 15 Gy stereotactic body radiation by 4 weeks.

Overall study results and limits: From baseline, blood top tumor clonotypes peaked at 2 weeks post-radiation.

Stated time point: blood 2 weeks post-SBRT. This sample's treatment: 15 Gy SBRT to primary tumor, nephrectomy 4 weeks later. The sequences come from blood, collected from a patient whose treatment included radiotherapy and nephrectomy. This chain uses TRBV6-5 with TRBJ1-1; D is possibly TRBD1 (6 bases). The receptor was isolated from a woman in her seventies with renal cell carcinoma. In DNA, the CDR3 is TGTGCCAGCAGTAACAGAGGGGGGACTGAAGCTTTCTTT. This translates into CASSNRGGTEAFF.